The T cell receptor beta chain under discussion was sequenced for a study of T cells in Graves' hyperthyroidism and ophthalmopathy. Notes on the study in general: A 13 V-J signature model discriminated ophthalmopathy versus stable hyperthyroidism.

This CDR3 contains 14 residues. With V trimmed by 1 base and J by 3 bases, 2 bases remained unmatched. Germline lookup yields CDR1 SGHVS and CDR2 FQNEAQ. The sample holds a few counts of this clonotype. Its matching antigen is unknown. The investigators amplified TCR beta CDR3 regions from RNA transcripts. HTBI primers were employed in a first-round RT-PCR of the TCR CDR3. TCRdb reanalysed the multiplex PCR reads using MiXCR and keeps one entry per CDR3 protein. This repertoire shows a few hundred thousand distinct CDR3 sequences, approximately 14% found once; its top ten account for roughly a fifth. The chain recombines TRBV7-8 with TRBJ2-5; 7 bases line up with TRBD2. Sequencing input: blood. The clonotype originates from a woman aged 25 to 45 with Graves' ophthalmopathy. The CDR3, as DNA: TGTGCCAGCAGCTTAGGGGGACTAAAAGAGACCCAGTACTTC. Its protein product is CASSLGGLKETQYF.